This paragraph reports one T cell receptor (beta chain). The source of the sample is a study of stem cell transplantation in POMP-related autoinflammatory disease. Study information: Defective thymoproteasomes were hypothesized to impair CD8+ T-cell positive selection.

The CDR3 contains 14 residues. Germline V gene sequence: CDR1 SEHNR, CDR2 FQNEAQ (reference sequence). Trimming took off 2 bases at V and 7 bases at J, with 12 bases between the two ends. Produced via immunoSEQ multiplex PCR; TCRdb's table is partial and in-frame only. Of some 65,000 clones listed, approximately 91% were seen once; the top ten hold 0.66%. The chain couples TRBV7-9 to TRBJ1-3, with D possibly TRBD1 on 6 matching bases. The TCR originated in a human patient with POMP-related autoinflammation and immune dysregulation (PRAID). Some T cells may be supplied by the graft donor. The source material was CD4+ T cells from PBMCs, sampled after stem cell transplantation. This chain's CDR3 is CASSLRGDWNTIYF. For the CDR3, the DNA is TGTGCCAGCAGCTTAAGGGGGGACTGGAACACCATATATTTT.